These 3 T cell receptor beta chains came from one sample sequenced in a study of T cell responses to AZD1222 COVID-19 vaccine (dated by TCRdb to the early 2020s). The protocol used for the library was the immunoSEQ multiplex PCR assay. TCRdb took over this immuneACCESS table, retaining in-frame rearrangements with V and J assigned. Such tables are incomplete; in checked studies, under half of the missing clones stem from an unresolved V gene, and the remainder is unexplained. The sample includes 95,000 to 150,000 clones, with around 91% observed a single time. The top ten clones comprise approximately 1.5% of the sample. The time point label for this specimen denotes: baseline before first vaccination. Sequences were derived from peripheral blood, sampled on day 0 of AZD1222 vaccination. These receptor sequences come from an adult in good health.

The chain has TRBV9 and TRBJ2-1; D remains ambiguous. Germline CDR1 and CDR2: SGDLS and YYNGEE. V shed 2 bases and J shed 4 bases, with 7 bases lying between them. The CDR3 is made up of 13 amino acids. The CDR3 reads CASSVYWYNEQFF. CDR3 DNA sequence: TGTGCCAGCAGCGTTTACTGGTACAATGAGCAGTTCTTC. Combining the CDR3 with reference TRBV9 and TRBJ2-1 gives the whole variable domain DSGVTQTPKHLITATGQRVTLRCSPRSGDLSVYWYQQSLDQGLQFLIQYYNGEERAKGNILERFSAQQFPDLHSELNLSSLELGDSALYFCASSVYWYNEQFFGPGTRLTVL.

The rearrangement uses TRBV4-1 and TRBJ2-5; TRBD2 matches at 11 bases. CDR3 length: 18 amino acids. The V gene's germline CDR1 is MGHRA and CDR2 YSYEKL. V trimming: 1 base; J trimming: 3 bases; junction bases outside the gene matches: 10. The CDR3 DNA reads TGCGCCAGCAGCCAAGGCATACCGGGACTAGCGGTAGAAGAGACCCAGTACTTC. The encoded protein is CASSQGIPGLAVEETQYF.

This chain uses TRBV4-1 with TRBJ2-7, with no clear D. Germline-derived CDR1 and CDR2 are MGHRA and YSYEKL. Trimming took 1 base from V and 2 from J, leaving 12 bases between them. The CDR3 is 15 residues long. The CDR3 spells CASSQVQLSAYEQYF. CDR3 nucleotides: TGCGCCAGCAGCCAAGTCCAGCTATCCGCCTACGAGCAGTACTTC.